The T cell receptor (beta chain) under discussion was sequenced for a study of blood T cell repertoires in acute mononucleosis (TCRdb year 2020). Notes on the research overall: Acute-phase samples were taken within 2 weeks of symptom onset, representing the primary response. During acute infection, mean YVL-BR-specific and GLC-BM-specific cells made up about 1.9% and 1.1% of blood CD8 T cells. A mean blood EBV load of about 4.1 log10 genome copies per million B cells was observed during acute infection, and a mean blood EBV load of 2.5 to 3 was observed at convalescence. Results and caveats for the whole study, not just this receptor: Just around 8.5% of the unique acute clonotypes remained in convalescence, but these persisting clonotypes accounted for most of the response, and new, diverse de novo clonotypes seemingly replaced the other acute clonotypes. Only a few donors were included in the cohort, so group averages were based on very few individuals. Both chains seemed to play a part in GLC-BM selection, with public TCRbeta motifs on BV14-BJ2 and BV20-BJ1 appearing together with a TCRalpha motif on AV5-AJ31. Because only a fraction of each donor's blood was analyzed, sampling error might partly explain the low overlap between acute and convalescent clonotypes.

In the case of this clone: Per-base quality was not reported, and no clone a single base away is much larger than it. This CDR3 is also generated by other DNA sequences in the sample.

According to the study, the label for this sample's time point signals: acute infectious mononucleosis, at clinical presentation within 2 weeks of symptom onset (visit 1). Over the course of primary infection, this study followed CD8 T cell responses against two immunodominant EBV epitopes, BRLF1 109 (YVL-BR) and BMLF1 280 (GLC-BM). Primary EBV infection was taken to be indicated by a positive serum heterophile antibody test and EBV viral capsid antigen-specific IgM. Total CD8 T cells were first enriched from PBMCs by magnetic positive selection (MACS). Live CD3+ CD8+ tetramer+ cells were sorted on a FACSAria III to over 90% purity. Cell sorting used a PE-conjugated tetramer carrying the BMLF1 280-288 peptide. After tetramer sorting, TCR repertoires of EBV epitope-specific CD8 T cells were deep-sequenced directly ex vivo at acute infection and at convalescence. Donors were a few people aged roughly 18 to 30 with clinical acute infectious mononucleosis and laboratory evidence of primary EBV infection. Heparinized peripheral blood was drawn at clinical presentation with mononucleosis symptoms and again about 6 months later. Ficoll-Paque density gradient centrifugation was used to isolate PBMCs.

Total RNA from at least 9,500 sorted tetramer+ CD8 T cells was reverse transcribed into cDNA for TCR profiling. CDR3 regions were PCR-amplified with primers annealing to V and J regions, and unique molecular identifiers were added to track templates. TCRalpha and TCRbeta chains were profiled using the immunoSEQ platform, including its sequencing and error-correction standards. The authors' analysis ran thus. Clonal copy numbers were corrected for sequencing and PCR errors, and IMGT conventions were followed to define CDR3s. Analysis was restricted to productive rearrangements and performed with immunoSEQ Analyzer versions 2.0 and 3.0, while gene-pairing frequencies underwent further processing in Microsoft Excel. Circos plots were used to display V-J pairings, and MEME together with a custom motifSearch program was used to find CDR3 motifs. The probability of generation of TCR sequences was calculated using the OLGA algorithm. Clonotypes found at both visits were termed persistent, clonotypes found only in the acute phase were termed nonpersistent, and clonotypes found only at convalescence were termed de novo. A public TCR was defined as an amino acid clonotype used by more than one donor. TCRdb's version of the immuneACCESS table is confined to in-frame rearrangements and falls short of the full clone set. An unresolved V gene accounts for under half of the shortfall where checked; the remainder is of unknown origin. The V and J calls and clone size come from that table; D and trimming were worked out from the DNA. The sample table contains about 2,300 clones; only one count was recorded for roughly two thirds of them. Approximately 51% of the sample goes to the ten largest clones.

The germline ends are 10 bases apart after V is trimmed by 4 bases and J by 1 base. The CDR3 numbers 14 residues from cysteine through phenylalanine. Kept here is only the CDR3 DNA, which spans 42 bases and is read in frame from base 1. For CDR1 and CDR2, the germline V gene lists SQVTM and ANQGSEA. Specimen: EBV GLC epitope tetramer+ CD8+ T cells sorted from PBMCs, collected during acute infectious mononucleosis. The sample's cell subset or site label is to be understood as: CD8 T cells binding tetramer with EBV BMLF1 280-288 peptide (GLC-BM). Rearrangement joined TRBV29-1 to TRBJ1-4; the D gene identity is not certain. The origin of this receptor is a woman between 18 and 29 years old with infectious mononucleosis caused by EBV. At the DNA level, the sequence is TGCAGCGTTGGGTCCGTTGGAACTAATGAAAAACTGTTTTTT. This sequence encodes CSVGSVGTNEKLFF.